The following is a T cell receptor (beta chain) sequence with its context. In the authors' methods: Researchers report that nucleated cell counts were estimated from reference gene primer amplification. Method: immunoSEQ multiplex PCR; TCRdb's copy keeps in-frame clones and lacks some. V, J and clone size were drawn from that table, and D and trimming were deduced from the DNA. The data contain 65,000 to 80,000 clones, 80% to 85% of them seen just once; the ten biggest clones take up around 29%. This sample is drawn from a study of blood T cell repertoires in COVID-19. Across the study: Sites across the United States, Italy and Spain contributed samples from acute and convalescent COVID-19. Nucleic acid was either cDNA or gDNA, and it came from T cells, B-cell-depleted T cells, or PBMCs.

This CDR3 contains 15 residues. Trimming took 2 bases from V and 4 from J, leaving 13 bases between them. The V gene's germline CDR1 is LNHNV and CDR2 YYDKDF (reference sequence). This receptor was taken from a human donor in a cohort sampled during active COVID-19. The gene calls are TRBV15 and TRBJ2-3; weak D call: TRBD1 (5 bases). The sample consisted of peripheral blood. CDR3 sequence reads: CATSRPQGGADTQYF. The CDR3 DNA sequence: TGTGCCACCAGCAGACCCCAGGGCGGCGCAGATACGCAGTATTTT.